These 19 T cell receptor beta chains share one sample of origin, sequenced in a study of identifying expanded T cells in peripheral blood (dated by TCRdb to the late 2010s). Libraries were built with the immunoSEQ multiplex PCR assay. Not all clones reach the TCRdb copy of this immuneACCESS table, which keeps in-frame sequences only. Checked studies attribute under half of the gap to unresolved V genes and leave the rest unexplained. The sample table holds about 110,000 clones, of which roughly 90% were seen once. Jointly, the top ten make up roughly 15% of the sample. The specimen was blood. The receptor source for this set is a person aged 18 to 75 in good health.

The chain couples TRBV4-1 to TRBJ1-1; D possibly corresponds to TRBD1 (5 bases). The germline gives CDR1 MGHRA, CDR2 YSYEKL. V lost 1 base to trimming and J lost 1 base, with 7 bases between them. The CDR3 is 14 residues long. The CDR3 loop reads CASSQGGANTEAFF. In nucleotides, the CDR3 is TGCGCCAGCAGCCAAGGTGGGGCGAACACTGAAGCTTTCTTT.

This clone was detected a few times. The chain is built from TRBV18 and TRBJ1-1, with D possibly being TRBD1 (5 bases). This CDR3 is 14 amino acids long. Trimming stripped 4 bases from V and 7 bases from J, with 16 bases between. CDR1 and CDR2 from the germline V gene are KGHSH and LQKENI. The CDR3 nucleotides read TGTGCCAGCTCACAGGAGCCCGGGGGGAGTGAAGCTTTCTTT. Translation: CASSQEPGGSEAFF.

The V gene is TRBV6-6, the J gene TRBJ2-2, with 7 nucleotides matching TRBD1. Germline V lookup: CDR1 MNHNY, CDR2 SVGAGI (reference sequence). V lost 2 bases, J lost 6 bases, and 3 bases stayed unmatched. The CDR3 has 14 residues. CDR3 sequence (DNA): TGTGCCAGCAGTTACAGTCAGGGGGCCGGGGAGCTGTTTTTT. Encoded protein: CASSYSQGAGELFF.

This clone came up once. This chain joins TRBV30 and TRBJ2-1; weak D call: TRBD2 (5 bases). Between the trimmed V and J ends, which lost 4 bases and 2 bases, there was a span of 12 bases. Germline V gives CDR1 GTSNPN, CDR2 SVGIG (reference sequence). CDR3 length: 14 amino acids. The CDR3: CAWNMGAPYNEQFF. Written as DNA, the CDR3 is TGTGCCTGGAACATGGGAGCCCCCTACAATGAGCAGTTCTTC.

The V call is TRBV29-1, the J call TRBJ1-2; D not certain. V was trimmed by 6 bases and J by 3 bases, leaving 20 bases between them. This CDR3 is 15 amino acids long. Germline V gene lookup returns CDR1 SQVTM and CDR2 ANQGSEA. Here the CDR3 DNA reads TGCAGCGTAGGTAGGCAACTCCCCGGGGACTATGGCTACACCTTC. Its translation is CSVGRQLPGDYGYTF.

The V and J genes are TRBV30 and TRBJ2-3; possibly TRBD2 for D (5 bases). V was cut by 0 bases and J by 0 bases, with 13 bases left in between. CDR1 and CDR2 (germline): GTSNPN, SVGIG (reference sequence). The CDR3 spans 16 residues. The CDR3 protein is CAWSVGQTISTDTQYF. CDR3 DNA sequence: TGTGCCTGGAGTGTCGGGCAGACTATAAGCACAGATACGCAGTATTTT. Filled out from reference TRBV30 and TRBJ2-3, the complete variable domain reads SQTIHQWPATLVQPVGSPLSLECTVEGTSNPNLYWYRQAAGRGLQLLFYSVGIGQISSEVPQNLSASRPQDRQFILSSKKLLLSDSGFYLCAWSVGQTISTDTQYFGPGTRLTVL.

This clone was detected once. Different DNA sequences within this sample yield the same CDR3. V and J are TRBV7-2 and TRBJ2-5; 9 nucleotides align to TRBD1. The CDR3 is made up of 14 amino acids. V lost 5 bases to trimming and J lost 5 bases; unmatched junction nucleotides: 6. Germline values: CDR1 SGHTA, CDR2 FQGNSA. The CDR3 DNA sequence: TGTGCCAGCAGCCTGACAGGGGGGTGGGAGACCCAGTACTTC. Protein: CASSLTGGWETQYF. Based on the CDR3 plus reference TRBV7-2 and TRBJ2-5, the full variable domain is GAGVSQSPSNKVTEKGKDVELRCDPISGHTALYWYRQSLGQGLEFLIYFQGNSAPDKSGLPSDRFSAERTGGSVSTLTIQRTQQEDSAVYLCASSLTGGWETQYFGPGTRLLVL.

J is TRBJ2-7 and V is TRBV4-3, with D uncertain. Germline V gene data show CDR1 as LGHNA and CDR2 as YSLEER. The CDR3 has 13 residues. Trimming left V 4 bases short and J 2 bases short, with 9 bases between. The CDR3 region is CASSRETAYEQYF. The CDR3 nucleotides read TGCGCCAGCAGCCGGGAAACCGCCTACGAGCAGTACTTC.

The chain employs TRBV29-1 and TRBJ2-3; 12 nucleotides match TRBD2. This CDR3 has 15 residues. The germline V gene has CDR1 SQVTM and CDR2 ANQGSEA. Trimming took 5 bases from V and 2 from J; bases not matched to a gene: 5. CDR3 loop: CSVSTSGGPTDTQYF. The CDR3 DNA is TGCAGCGTTTCGACTAGCGGGGGCCCCACAGATACGCAGTATTTT.

This sequence joins TRBV7-6 and TRBJ2-5; D is uncertain. CDR1 and CDR2 from the germline V gene are SGHVS and FNYEAQ. Trimming took off 2 bases at V and 2 bases at J, with 6 bases between the two ends. This CDR3 has 13 amino acids. CDR3 region: CASSLTQQETQYF. Here the CDR3 DNA reads TGTGCCAGCAGCTTAACACAGCAAGAGACCCAGTACTTC.

The chain recombines TRBV6-5 with TRBJ2-7; a weak D match, TRBD2 (5 bases). V was trimmed by 7 bases and J by 6 bases, leaving 19 bases between them. This CDR3 is 14 amino acids long. Germline V gene data show CDR1 as MNHEY and CDR2 as SVGAGI. The CDR3 DNA reads as TGTGCCAGCACGGTTTCGAGGGCGAAACCCGAGCAGTACTTC. Translation gives CASTVSRAKPEQYF.

The V call is TRBV19, the J call TRBJ2-7; perhaps TRBD2 as D (7 bases). V lost 4 bases to trimming and J lost 2 bases, with 15 bases between them. Per germline, CDR1 LNHDA and CDR2 SQIVND (reference sequence). The CDR3 extends over 15 amino acids. Here the CDR3 DNA reads TGTGCCAGTAGTAGGGGGGGCAGGTGGCCCTACGAGCAGTACTTC. This translates into CASSRGGRWPYEQYF.

The CDR3 region is CASSRGGRNYGYTF. The DNA for the CDR3 is TGTGCCAGCAGTCGGGGGGGGCGTAACTATGGCTACACCTTC. The chain joins TRBV6-1 to TRBJ1-2, with TRBD1 as a possible D gene (6 bases). With 5 bases removed from V and 1 base from J, the gap between germline ends came to 11 bases. The germline V gene has CDR1 MNHNS and CDR2 SASEGT. This CDR3 region has 14 residues.

J is TRBJ2-7 and V is TRBV30; tentatively, D is TRBD1 (5 bases). The length of the CDR3 is 14 residues. CDR1 is GTSNPN and CDR2 is SVGIG in the germline V gene (reference sequence). V lost 0 bases to trimming and J lost 2 bases, with 11 bases between them. The CDR3 here is CAWSVPAGTYEQYF. The DNA of the CDR3 is TGTGCCTGGAGTGTACCGGCAGGGACCTACGAGCAGTACTTC.

The chain recombines TRBV6-6 with TRBJ2-5; D remains unclear. Deletions cut 2 bases from V and 4 bases from J, with 11 bases between. Germline assignment: CDR1 MNHNY and CDR2 SVGAGI (reference sequence). The CDR3 runs to 14 residues. CDR3: CASSYGLARETQYF. The CDR3 DNA reads TGTGCCAGCAGTTACGGGCTGGCCCGAGAGACCCAGTACTTC.

This chain connects TRBV28 to TRBJ2-4, with 8 bases fitting TRBD2. There are 12 residues in the CDR3. The germline V gene encodes CDR1 MDHEN and CDR2 SYDVKM. The CDR3 protein is CASGVLSDIQYF. The CDR3 DNA reads TGTGCTAGCGGGGTATTAAGTGACATTCAGTACTTC.

The chain has TRBV19 and TRBJ2-1; D ambiguous. V gave up 3 bases and J gave up 0 bases, with 6 bases separating them. Germline V lookup: CDR1 LNHDA, CDR2 SQIVND (reference sequence). The CDR3 contains 14 residues. The CDR3: CASSIDGSYNEQFF. CDR3 nucleotides: TGTGCCAGTAGTATCGACGGCTCCTACAATGAGCAGTTCTTC. Supplemented by reference TRBV19 and TRBJ2-1, the full variable domain reads DGGITQSPKYLFRKEGQNVTLSCEQNLNHDAMYWYRQDPGQGLRLIYYSQIVNDFQKGDIAEGYSVSREKKESFPLTVTSAQKNPTAFYLCASSIDGSYNEQFFGPGTRLTVL.

The rearrangement uses TRBV7-6 and TRBJ1-4; D is unresolved. V was cut by 6 bases and J by 6 bases, with 14 bases left in between. The CDR3 runs 14 residues. Germline values: CDR1 SGHVS, CDR2 FNYEAQ. The CDR3 loop is CASSTDPQDEKLFF. CDR3 DNA sequence: TGTGCCAGCAGTACCGACCCCCAGGATGAAAAACTGTTTTTT.

In this sample, this clone turned up a few times. This chain uses TRBV30 with TRBJ2-7; weak D call: TRBD2 (5 bases). Germline CDR1 and CDR2: GTSNPN and SVGIG (reference sequence). Deletions cut 5 bases from V and 5 bases from J, with 10 bases between. The CDR3 covers 11 residues. CDR3 DNA sequence: TGTGCCTGGTCCAACGGGAACGAGCAGTACTTC. Encoded protein: CAWSNGNEQYF. The whole variable domain, filled in from reference TRBV30 and TRBJ2-7, reads SQTIHQWPATLVQPVGSPLSLECTVEGTSNPNLYWYRQAAGRGLQLLFYSVGIGQISSEVPQNLSASRPQDRQFILSSKKLLLSDSGFYLCAWSNGNEQYFGPGTRLTVT.